A selection of T cell receptor beta chains follows, all from one sample in a study of shared clonotypes between healthy human individuals. The repertoire was sequenced with immunoSEQ multiplex PCR; TCRdb's copy has only in-frame clones and lacks some. The sample lists about 480,000 clones; 79% were seen once. The sample comprised PBMCs. The origin of the receptors is a woman between 40 and 55 years old in good health. Some clones in this sample may be carry-over from other donors' samples. Each CDR3 is given with its conserved first and last residue. A D gene is named only where the DNA matches it firmly. Size is omitted from some rows. Given values are once, few, many or a class for expanded clones.

d_call,v_call,clone_size,j_call,cdr3_aa,cdr3_nt
TRBD2,TRBV10-3,few,TRBJ2-1,CAIGGGNEQFF,TGTGCCATCGGGGGGGGCAATGAGCAGTTCTTC
NA,TRBV15,NA,TRBJ2-1,CATGSTTPLYNEQFF,TGTGCCACCGGGTCGACTACCCCTCTATACAATGAGCAGTTCTTC
NA,TRBV15,NA,TRBJ1-1,CATSPNREVRAFF,TGTGCCACCAGCCCTAACAGGGAAGTAAGAGCTTTCTTT
NA,TRBV21-1,NA,TRBJ1-5,CASSKCGSKVGHSNQPQHF,TGTGCCAGCAGCAAATGCGGGTCGAAGGTAGGGCATAGCAATCAGCCCCAGCATTTT
TRBD1,TRBV12-5,NA,TRBJ1-1,CASGLGGFTEAFF,TGTGCTAGTGGTTTAGGGGGCTTCACTGAAGCTTTCTTT
NA,TRBV28,NA,TRBJ1-2,CASSFRGSGAYYGYTF,TGTGCCAGCAGTTTTAGGGGTTCAGGGGCTTACTATGGCTACACCTTC
TRBD2,TRBV19,few,TRBJ2-1,CASMMSSGRVYNEQFF,TGTGCCAGTATGATGTCTAGCGGGAGGGTCTACAATGAGCAGTTCTTC
NA,TRBV29-1,NA,TRBJ2-5,CSAVPRWVAQYF,TGCAGCGCAGTTCCTCGCTGGGTGGCCCAGTACTTC
NA,TRBV2,NA,TRBJ2-1,CASSETNEQFF,TGTGCCAGCAGTGAAACCAATGAGCAGTTCTTC
TRBD1,TRBV5-4,NA,TRBJ2-2,CASSPRGGDRGPTGELFF,TGTGCCAGCAGCCCGCGGGGTGGGGACAGGGGTCCCACCGGGGAGCTGTTTTTT
NA,TRBV6-5,NA,TRBJ1-6,CASRTSGNSPLHF,TGTGCCAGCAGGACTTCAGGGAATTCACCCCTCCACTTT
TRBD2,TRBV5-1,NA,TRBJ2-5,CASSLMDSAGLGETQYF,TGCGCCAGCAGCTTAATGGATTCAGCGGGACTGGGTGAGACCCAGTACTTC
TRBD1,TRBV11-2,NA,TRBJ2-7,CASSNRRDRSSYEQYF,TGTGCCAGCAGTAACCGCCGGGACAGGAGCTCCTACGAGCAGTACTTC
TRBD2,TRBV7-2,NA,TRBJ2-1,CASSLGLAGYNEQFF,TGTGCCAGCAGCTTAGGACTAGCGGGATACAATGAGCAGTTCTTC
NA,TRBV13,few,TRBJ1-1,CASSLGGEAFF,TGTGCCAGCAGCTTAGGTGGAGAAGCTTTCTTT
TRBD2,TRBV9,NA,TRBJ2-7,CASSRSTVAGEQYF,TGTGCCAGCAGCCGCTCTACGGTAGCGGGAGAGCAGTACTTC
TRBD2,TRBV5-1,NA,TRBJ2-1,CASTSSGSYNEQFF,TGCGCCAGCACCTCTAGCGGGAGTTACAATGAGCAGTTCTTC
NA,TRBV7-9,NA,TRBJ2-2,CAIRGPENTGELFF,TGTGCCATCCGCGGACCGGAGAACACCGGGGAGCTGTTTTTT
TRBD2,TRBV5-6,NA,TRBJ2-5,CASSLAGGRGAQYF,TGTGCCAGCAGCTTGGCTGGGGGTCGGGGGGCCCAGTACTTC
NA,TRBV5-4,NA,TRBJ2-3,CASSRFTRTDTQYF,TGTGCCAGCAGCCGGTTTACTCGCACAGATACGCAGTATTTT
NA,TRBV7-6,NA,TRBJ2-1,CASSLIAGFYNEQFF,TGTGCCAGCAGCTTAATCGCGGGATTTTACAATGAGCAGTTCTTC
NA,TRBV7-2,NA,TRBJ2-4,CASSSSGTEENIQYF,TGTGCCAGCAGCTCGTCCGGGACGGAAGAAAACATTCAGTACTTC
TRBD1,TRBV7-8,NA,TRBJ2-6,CASSSRQGTSGANVLTF,TGTGCCAGCAGCTCAAGACAGGGTACCTCTGGGGCCAACGTCCTGACTTTC
NA,TRBV7-9,once,TRBJ1-4,CASSPGGEKLFF,TGTGCCAGCAGCCCAGGCGGTGAAAAACTGTTTTTT
NA,TRBV5-1,NA,TRBJ1-3,CASSLVGNGNTIYF,TGCGCCAGCAGCTTGGTTGGGAACGGAAACACCATATATTTT
NA,TRBV11-2,NA,TRBJ1-2,CASSLASVLANYGYTF,TGTGCCAGCAGCTTAGCGTCAGTCCTAGCTAACTATGGCTACACCTTC
NA,TRBV5-1,NA,TRBJ2-2,CASSLVPGASGELFF,TGCGCCAGCAGCTTGGTGCCAGGGGCGTCCGGGGAGCTGTTTTTT
NA,TRBV19,NA,TRBJ2-4,CASTPRPGAQNIQYF,TGTGCCAGTACCCCCAGACCGGGGGCGCAAAACATTCAGTACTTC
NA,TRBV19,few,TRBJ2-5,CASGGAPETQYF,TGTGCCAGTGGGGGGGCACCCGAGACCCAGTACTTC
NA,TRBV27,NA,TRBJ1-1,CASSLLGLNTEAFF,TGTGCCAGCAGTTTACTGGGCTTGAACACTGAAGCTTTCTTT
TRBD2,TRBV6-1,NA,TRBJ2-1,CASLSGTSGRNEQFF,TGTGCCAGCCTATCCGGGACTAGCGGGAGGAATGAGCAGTTCTTC
TRBD1,TRBV29-1,NA,TRBJ2-7,CSAMGQGKYEQYF,TGCAGCGCTATGGGACAGGGCAAGTACGAGCAGTACTTC
NA,TRBV28,NA,TRBJ2-7,CASSLPGPRREQYF,TGTGCCAGCAGTTTACCCGGACCGCGGCGCGAGCAGTACTTC
NA,TRBV5-4,NA,TRBJ1-3,CASSLAGSGNTIYF,TGTGCCAGCAGCTTGGCAGGGTCTGGAAACACCATATATTTT
NA,TRBV7-3,NA,TRBJ2-3,CASSLRRGTDTQYF,TGTGCCAGCAGCTTAAGGAGGGGAACAGATACGCAGTATTTT
NA,TRBV12-1,NA,TRBJ2-2,CAACLSRADTGELFF,TGTGCCGCGTGTCTTTCAAGGGCCGACACCGGGGAGCTGTTTTTT
NA,TRBV10-2,NA,TRBJ2-1,CATVSWREGNEQFF,TGCGCCACCGTTAGTTGGCGGGAAGGCAATGAGCAGTTCTTC
TRBD1,TRBV6-1,NA,TRBJ2-7,CASSVGQGAHGYEQYF,TGTGCCAGCAGTGTGGGACAGGGGGCACACGGCTACGAGCAGTACTTC
NA,TRBV28,NA,TRBJ1-1,CASSSGAMNTEAFF,TGTGCCAGCAGTTCAGGGGCCATGAACACTGAAGCTTTCTTT
NA,TRBV11-2,NA,TRBJ2-7,CASSRDSLGDEQYF,TGTGCCAGCAGCCGAGACTCCCTTGGGGACGAGCAGTACTTC
TRBD1,TRBV9,NA,TRBJ1-5,CASRGVGTGVNGSNQPQHF,TGTGCCAGCAGAGGGGTCGGGACAGGGGTCAATGGAAGCAATCAGCCCCAGCATTTT
TRBD2,TRBV28,NA,TRBJ2-1,CASSLRESSYNEQFF,TGTGCCAGCAGTTTGCGGGAGAGCTCCTACAATGAGCAGTTCTTC
TRBD2,TRBV2,NA,TRBJ2-3,CASRAGTSSLYF,TGTGCCAGCAGGGCCGGGACTAGTTCTCTGTATTTT
NA,TRBV7-2,NA,TRBJ2-2,CASSLVSVANTGELFF,TGTGCCAGCAGCTTAGTATCGGTGGCGAACACCGGGGAGCTGTTTTTT
TRBD2,TRBV5-4,NA,TRBJ2-1,CASSSVTSGSANEQFF,TGTGCCAGCAGCTCGGTGACTAGCGGGAGTGCTAATGAGCAGTTCTTC
NA,TRBV30,NA,TRBJ2-6,CAWSVGVQDGANVLTF,TGTGCCTGGAGTGTCGGGGTACAAGATGGGGCCAACGTCCTGACTTTC
NA,TRBV11-1,NA,TRBJ2-7,CASSLGPTSTYEQYF,TGTGCCAGCAGCTTAGGGCCCACATCTACCTACGAGCAGTACTTC
TRBD1,TRBV30,NA,TRBJ2-7,CAWRQGTYEQYF,TGTGCCTGGAGACAGGGGACCTACGAGCAGTACTTC
NA,TRBV9,once,TRBJ2-1,CASSLDTGGLSYNEQFF,TGTGCCAGCAGCCTAGACACCGGAGGGCTCTCCTACAATGAGCAGTTCTTC
NA,TRBV27,NA,TRBJ1-1,CASSFYGKNTEAFF,TGTGCCAGCAGTTTTTACGGGAAGAACACTGAAGCTTTCTTT
TRBD1,TRBV28,NA,TRBJ2-3,CASSPGTGGVRTDTQYF,TGTGCCAGCAGTCCCGGGACAGGGGGTGTGAGGACAGATACGCAGTATTTT
TRBD2,TRBV7-2,once,TRBJ2-5,CASSLGLAGVETQYF,TGTGCCAGCAGCTTAGGGCTAGCGGGAGTGGAGACCCAGTACTTC